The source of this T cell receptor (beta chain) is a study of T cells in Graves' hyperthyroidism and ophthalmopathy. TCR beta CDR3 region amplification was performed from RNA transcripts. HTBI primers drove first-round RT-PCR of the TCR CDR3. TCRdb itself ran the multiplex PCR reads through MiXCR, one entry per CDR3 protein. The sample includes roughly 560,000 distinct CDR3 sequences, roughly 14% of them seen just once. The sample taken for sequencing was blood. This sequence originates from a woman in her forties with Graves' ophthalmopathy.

The CDR3 spells CASSQDPGHQETQYF. In DNA, the CDR3 is TGTGCCAGCAGCCAAGACCCGGGACACCAAGAGACCCAGTACTTC. The V gene is TRBV4-2, the J gene TRBJ2-5; TRBD1 or TRBD2 may be the D gene (5 bases each). Trimming removed 0 bases from V and 0 bases from J, with 8 bases in between. Germline lookup yields CDR1 LGHNA and CDR2 YNFKEQ. The CDR3 spans 15 residues.